The subject of this entry is one T cell receptor beta chain. For the second PCR, which ran for about 6 to 11 cycles, a sample-barcoded 5' primer and a J-beta primer mix were used. TCRdb itself ran the 5' RACE reads through MiXCR, one entry per CDR3 protein. The sample records under 1 million distinct CDR3 sequences, around two fifths being singletons. This CDR3 is built from 12 residues. Germline values: CDR1 DFQATT, CDR2 SNEGSKA (reference sequence). Trimming at V came to 3 bases and at J to 13 bases, leaving 10 bases not matched to a gene. This entry belongs to a study of blood T cells in healthy people across ages.

This sequence joins TRBV20-1 and TRBJ1-1; TRBD1 matches at 8 bases. The receptor's source is a man between 60 and 75 years old in good health. The sequenced material came from blood. CDR3 nucleotide sequence: TGCAGTGCTAGGGCAGGGGGCTTGGGAGGTTTCTTT. It yields the protein CSARAGGLGGFF.